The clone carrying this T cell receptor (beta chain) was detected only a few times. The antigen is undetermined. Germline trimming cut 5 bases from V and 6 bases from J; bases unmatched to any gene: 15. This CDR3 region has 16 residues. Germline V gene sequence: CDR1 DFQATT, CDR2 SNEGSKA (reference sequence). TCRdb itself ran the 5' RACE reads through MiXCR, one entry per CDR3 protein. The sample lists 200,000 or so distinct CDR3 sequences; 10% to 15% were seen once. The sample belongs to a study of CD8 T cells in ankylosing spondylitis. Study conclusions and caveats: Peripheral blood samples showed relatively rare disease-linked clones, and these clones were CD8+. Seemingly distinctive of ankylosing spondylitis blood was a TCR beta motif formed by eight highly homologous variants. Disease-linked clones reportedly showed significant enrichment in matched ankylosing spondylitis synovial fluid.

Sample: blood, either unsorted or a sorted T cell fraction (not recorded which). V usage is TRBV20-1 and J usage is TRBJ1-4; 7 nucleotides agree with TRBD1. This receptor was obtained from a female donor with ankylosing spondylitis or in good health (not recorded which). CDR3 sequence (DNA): TGCAGTGCTTCCCGACAGGGCGGGCCGCTTTATGAAAAACTGTTTTTT. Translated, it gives CSASRQGGPLYEKLFF.